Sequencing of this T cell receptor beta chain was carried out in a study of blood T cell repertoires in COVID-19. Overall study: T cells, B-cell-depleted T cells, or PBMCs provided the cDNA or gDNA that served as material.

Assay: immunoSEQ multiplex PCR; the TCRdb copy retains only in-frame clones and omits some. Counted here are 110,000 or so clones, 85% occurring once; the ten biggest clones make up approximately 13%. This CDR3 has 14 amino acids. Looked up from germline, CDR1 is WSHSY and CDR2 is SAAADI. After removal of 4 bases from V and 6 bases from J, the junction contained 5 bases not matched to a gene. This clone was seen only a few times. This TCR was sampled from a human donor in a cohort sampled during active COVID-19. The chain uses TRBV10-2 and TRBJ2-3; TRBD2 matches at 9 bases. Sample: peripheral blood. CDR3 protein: CASSVRGGVDTQYF. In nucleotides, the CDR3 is TGCGCCAGCAGTGTGCGGGGGGGCGTTGATACGCAGTATTTT.